This paragraph reports one T cell receptor beta chain. The data are from a study of T-cell reconstitution after alpha-beta-depleted transplantation in children. TCRbeta library construction was performed incorporating unique molecular identifiers. TCRdb recomputed calls from the PCR reads with MiXCR, one row per CDR3 protein. The sample holds some 500,000 distinct CDR3 sequences, roughly 18% seen once. Here the sequenced sample was PBMCs from the stem cell graft donor, taken from the stem cell graft. The clonotype originates from a human donor who donated a stem cell graft to a child with acute lymphoblastic leukemia.

The CDR3 loop is CASSFKGTQPQHF. The DNA of the CDR3 is TGTGCCAGCAGTTTTAAGGGCACTCAGCCCCAGCATTTT. The chain employs TRBV27 and TRBJ1-5; D remains ambiguous. The CDR3 length is 13 residues. Germline V lookup: CDR1 MNHEY, CDR2 SMNVEV (reference sequence). Trimming took off 3 bases at V and 6 bases at J, with 9 bases between the two ends.